This T cell receptor beta chain is drawn from a study of blood T cell repertoires in COVID-19. Study overall: The United States, Italy and Spain supplied acute and convalescent COVID-19 samples. Sources were T cells, B-cell-depleted T cells, or PBMCs; the material itself was cDNA or gDNA.

The CDR3 runs 13 residues. V shed 4 bases and J shed 7 bases, with 13 bases lying between them. Germline CDR1 is LNHDA and CDR2 is SQIVND (reference sequence). Original data processing: Using reference gene primer amplification, nucleated cell counts were estimated. Assay: immunoSEQ multiplex PCR; the TCRdb copy retains only in-frame clones and omits some. For V, J and clone size, that table is used; D and trimming come from the DNA. The sample lists about 110,000 clones, roughly 80% occurring once. The chain joins TRBV19 to TRBJ1-2, with D perhaps TRBD1 (5 bases). The sequenced sample was peripheral blood. This receptor was taken from a woman in her sixties or seventies with acute or convalescent COVID-19. CDR3: CASSNGGASGYTF. CDR3 coding DNA: TGTGCCAGTAGTAACGGAGGGGCAAGTGGCTACACCTTC. Looking up the rest from reference TRBV19 and TRBJ1-2 gives the full variable domain: DGGITQSPKYLFRKEGQNVTLSCEQNLNHDAMYWYRQDPGQGLRLIYYSQIVNDFQKGDIAEGYSVSREKKESFPLTVTSAQKNPTAFYLCASSNGGASGYTFGSGTRLTVV.